In this sample, the clone carrying this T cell receptor (beta chain) turned up a few times. What it binds is not known. 5'-RACE, quantitative and with molecular barcodes, yielded the TCR beta libraries. TCRdb recomputed calls from the 5' RACE reads with MiXCR, one row per CDR3 protein. The table records over 700,000 distinct CDR3 sequences, roughly 19% of them present only once. V gave up 1 base and J gave up 3 bases, with 13 bases separating them. Per the germline V gene, CDR1 is SGHRS and CDR2 is YFSETQ. This CDR3 is 15 amino acids long. This sample stems from a study of CD8 T cells in ankylosing spondylitis. Study observations and caveats: In ankylosing spondylitis blood, a motif of eight highly homologous TCR beta variants appeared characteristic. In peripheral blood, disease-linked CD8+ clones occurred at relatively low frequencies. The clones that were linked to disease were reported to be significantly enriched in matched synovial fluid samples from ankylosing spondylitis patients.

Material: blood, either unsorted or a sorted T cell fraction (not recorded which). The TCR originated in a male donor with ankylosing spondylitis. J is TRBJ1-1 and V is TRBV5-1, with D maybe TRBD1 (6 bases). CDR3 sequence: CASSLRGAGDTEAFF. Written as DNA, the CDR3 is TGCGCCAGCAGCTTGCGAGGGGCAGGGGACACTGAAGCTTTCTTT.